The clone carrying this T cell receptor (beta chain) was seen a few times. The antigen is not known. The data are from a study of graft-versus-host responses after intestinal transplantation. Study overall: Isolated intestinal, liver-intestinal, or multivisceral transplants had been given to the recipients. Among the recipients, all got anti-thymocyte globulin induction and then tacrolimus and steroids for around 3 years. Study findings and constraints: With peak circulating GvH clone levels came an association with early post-transplant HvG declines.

The CDR3 is made up of 15 amino acids. Germline V CDR1 and CDR2: SNHLY, FYNNEI. V shed 1 base and J shed 2 bases, with 10 bases lying between them. Profiling relied on immunoSEQ multiplex PCR, and the TCRdb table lists in-frame clones only, not all of them. In the table there are 14,000 or so clones, 77% of which are singletons. Grafts had their tissue processed, releasing intraepithelial and lamina propria lymphocytes. The sequence came from a human patient who received an intestinal transplant, so some T cells may come from the graft donor. The chain employs TRBV2 and TRBJ2-3; possibly TRBD1 for D (5 bases). The starting material was ileum tissue, obtained just under 28 days after intestinal transplant. Written as DNA, the CDR3 is TGTGCCAGCAGTGAAGACAGGCAGATCACAGATACGCAGTATTTT. Its protein product is CASSEDRQITDTQYF.